What follows are 7 T cell receptor beta chains derived from one specimen sequenced in a study of OX40 agonist ivuxolimab in advanced cancers. Profiled with immunoSEQ multiplex PCR; TCRdb holds only in-frame clones, not every one. The sample holds around 70,000 clones, approximately 78% seen once. The sample consisted of CD4+ or CD8+ T cells sorted from blood, taken in a trial of the OX40 agonist ivuxolimab. These receptors were obtained from an adult with an advanced solid tumor such as melanoma, head and neck, liver or kidney cancer.

The V and J genes are TRBV7-9 and TRBJ2-1; D might be TRBD2 (6 bases). Trimming cost V 4 bases and J 14 bases, with 18 bases left between them. The germline V gene encodes CDR1 SEHNR and CDR2 FQNEAQ (reference sequence). The CDR3 is made up of 13 amino acids. CDR3 residues: CASSSIRSGDKFF. The CDR3 DNA reads TGTGCCAGCAGCTCCATTCGGTCGGGAGACAAGTTCTTC.

This rearrangement joins TRBV2 to TRBJ2-3; tentative D call: TRBD2 (6 bases). This CDR3 is 13 amino acids long. Per the germline V gene, CDR1 is SNHLY and CDR2 is FYNNEI. V was shortened by 7 bases and J by 2 bases, with 10 bases between the two germline ends. In DNA, the CDR3 is TGTGCCAGCAAAGGACTACCCACAGATACGCAGTATTTT. Protein: CASKGLPTDTQYF.

The chain recombines TRBV30 with TRBJ2-2; D is tentatively TRBD1 or TRBD2 (7 bases each). CDR1 is GTSNPN and CDR2 is SVGIG in the germline V gene (reference sequence). Trimming removed 2 bases at V and 4 bases at J, with 20 bases between. CDR3 length equals 17 residues. The DNA of the CDR3 is TGTGCCTGGAGTAGAGGGACAGCGGGACAACCCACCGGGGAGCTGTTTTTT. This gives the protein CAWSRGTAGQPTGELFF. The whole variable domain, remainder taken from reference TRBV30 and TRBJ2-2, is SQTIHQWPATLVQPVGSPLSLECTVEGTSNPNLYWYRQAAGRGLQLLFYSVGIGQISSEVPQNLSASRPQDRQFILSSKKLLLSDSGFYLCAWSRGTAGQPTGELFFGEGSRLTVL.

The chain recombines TRBV7-2 with TRBJ2-3; D gene ambiguous. From germline, CDR1 is SGHTA and CDR2 FQGNSA. Trimming took off 1 base at V and 2 bases at J, with 13 bases between the two ends. The CDR3 covers 16 residues. The CDR3 DNA sequence: TGTGCCAGCAGCTTAGTCGCGCAAAAGAACACAGATACGCAGTATTTT. Encoded protein: CASSLVAQKNTDTQYF.

Worth noting for this clone: Other DNA sequences in the sample encode the same CDR3. V and J are TRBV15 and TRBJ2-5; either TRBD1 or TRBD2 may fit D (5 bases each). Per the germline V gene, CDR1 is LNHNV and CDR2 is YYDKDF (reference sequence). Trimming removed 1 base from V and 5 bases from J, with 5 bases in between. The CDR3 runs 12 residues. The CDR3 coding sequence is TGTGCCACCAGCAGAGGGGGGGAGACCCAGTACTTC. This encodes CATSRGGETQYF.

The chain links TRBV27 to TRBJ2-7; D might be TRBD1 or TRBD2, each matching 7 bases. The CDR3 extends over 16 amino acids. Germline assignment: CDR1 MNHEY and CDR2 SMNVEV (reference sequence). Between the trimmed V and J ends, which lost 5 bases and 5 bases, there was a span of 22 bases. The CDR3 DNA follows: TGTGCCAGCAGTCGCCAGGGGGGGGCCCTCGGCAACGAGCAGTACTTC. Its translation is CASSRQGGALGNEQYF.

This clone appeared once. J is TRBJ1-4 and V is TRBV7-2; D possibly corresponds to TRBD1 (5 bases). Trimming took 0 bases from V and 7 from J, leaving 12 bases between them. The V gene's germline CDR1 is SGHTA and CDR2 FQGNSA. The CDR3 contains 15 residues. This chain's CDR3 is CASSLASGAGEKLFF. The CDR3 DNA reads as TGTGCCAGCAGCTTAGCGAGCGGGGCGGGTGAAAAACTGTTTTTT.